A single sample gave rise to the 27 T cell receptor beta chains below, sequenced in a study of blood T cell repertoires in COVID-19. Generated by immunoSEQ multiplex PCR, the TCRdb table keeps only in-frame clones and is missing some. The sample includes 350,000 or so clones, around 82% of them seen just once. Input material: peripheral blood. Receptor source: a man aged 25 to 40 with active or convalescent COVID-19.

This clone was picked up a small number of times. The chain uses TRBV29-1 and TRBJ1-1; tentatively, D is TRBD1 (6 bases). V was cut by 1 base and J by 10 bases, with 13 bases left in between. The CDR3 is 12 amino acids. CDR1 SQVTM and CDR2 ANQGSEA come from the germline V gene. The CDR3, as DNA: TGCAGCGTTGAAGGTAGGGGGAAGGGAGCTTTCTTT. It translates to CSVEGRGKGAFF.

V and J are TRBV13 and TRBJ2-1; a possible D gene is TRBD2 (6 bases). Germline V gene lookup returns CDR1 PRHDT and CDR2 FYEKMQ (reference sequence). Trimming pared 5 bases from V and 0 bases from J, leaving 23 bases between. The CDR3 sequence is 19 residues long. Here the CDR3 DNA reads TGTGCCAGCAGCCAATGGAATGCTGGGGGGAAAAGCTCCTACAATGAGCAGTTCTTC. The encoded protein is CASSQWNAGGKSSYNEQFF.

The chain links TRBV5-1 to TRBJ2-7; 7 bases align to TRBD1. The germline V gene encodes CDR1 SGHRS and CDR2 YFSETQ. The V and J ends lost 4 bases and 3 bases, in that order; junction bases with no gene match: 7. The CDR3 consists of 14 residues. The CDR3 loop is CASSMTGLGYEQYF. The CDR3 DNA reads as TGCGCCAGCAGCATGACAGGGTTGGGCTACGAGCAGTACTTC.

The gene calls are TRBV4-3 and TRBJ2-7, with a tentative D call TRBD1 (5 bases). Trimming stripped 0 bases from V and 5 bases from J, with 8 bases between. This CDR3 has 13 amino acids. Germline CDR1 reads LGHNA; CDR2 reads YSLEER. Here the CDR3 DNA reads TGCGCCAGCAGCCAAGATAGCAGGGACGAGCAGTACTTC. Translating it yields CASSQDSRDEQYF.

The rearrangement uses TRBV9 and TRBJ1-1, with unresolved D. The CDR3 length is 13 residues. The germline gives CDR1 SGDLS, CDR2 YYNGEE. Trimming took 4 bases from V and 3 from J, leaving 10 bases between them. The CDR3 DNA sequence: TGTGCCAGCAGCACTCAGACTGACACTGAAGCTTTCTTT. It translates to CASSTQTDTEAFF.

The CDR3 sequence is CASPVSRFGYTF. The CDR3, as DNA: TGTGCCAGCCCAGTTTCCAGGTTTGGCTACACCTTC. This sequence joins TRBV19 and TRBJ1-2; D not certain. Between the trimmed V and J ends, which lost 9 bases and 7 bases, there was a span of 15 bases. Germline lookup yields CDR1 LNHDA and CDR2 SQIVND (reference sequence). This CDR3 contains 12 residues.

J is TRBJ2-1 and V is TRBV5-1; 8 bases align to TRBD1. This CDR3 has 17 amino acids. Germline CDR1 reads SGHRS; CDR2 reads YFSETQ. V dropped 0 bases and J dropped 1; count of bases not matched to a gene: 6. The CDR3 loop is CASSLAGQGISYNEQFF. The CDR3 coding sequence is TGCGCCAGCAGCTTGGCCGGACAGGGTATTTCCTACAATGAGCAGTTCTTC.

CDR3 sequence: CATSSCPSPSRVRQPQHF. The CDR3 nucleotides are TGTGCCACCAGCAGCTGCCCAAGCCCATCCAGGGTTCGGCAGCCCCAGCATTTT. V gene TRBV15 combines with J gene TRBJ1-5; the D gene is possibly TRBD1 (5 bases). V lost 3 bases and J lost 7, with 25 bases in between. From germline, CDR1 is LNHNV and CDR2 YYDKDF (reference sequence). This CDR3 region has 18 residues.

The rearrangement joins TRBV28 to TRBJ2-7; D is perhaps TRBD2 (5 bases). CDR3 length equals 14 residues. Germline V gene sequence: CDR1 MDHEN, CDR2 SYDVKM. V was pared by 5 bases and J by 2 bases, with 13 bases between. The CDR3 region is CASSAPAVAYEQYF. For the CDR3, the DNA is TGTGCCAGCAGTGCCCCAGCGGTAGCCTACGAGCAGTACTTC. The full variable domain, completed using reference TRBV28 and TRBJ2-7, is DVKVTQSSRYLVKRTGEKVFLECVQDMDHENMFWYRQDPGLGLRLIYFSYDVKMKEKGDIPEGYSVSREKKERFSLILESASTNQTSMYLCASSAPAVAYEQYFGPGTRLTVT.

This clone has more than one count but fewer than ten. The V gene is TRBV5-1, the J gene TRBJ1-1, with 8 nucleotides matching TRBD1. CDR1 and CDR2 (germline): SGHRS, YFSETQ. Trimming took 4 bases from V and 11 from J; bases not matched to a gene: 10. The CDR3 spans 13 residues. The CDR3 DNA reads as TGCGCCAGCAGCCCGGGACAGGTGGGGAGGGCTTTCTTT. Translation gives CASSPGQVGRAFF.

The V and J genes are TRBV6-1 and TRBJ2-5, with 10 bases that match TRBD2. The CDR3 is 16 amino acids. Germline V gene sequence: CDR1 MNHNS, CDR2 SASEGT. With 3 bases clipped from V and 3 bases from J, the junction kept 7 bases outside the gene matches. CDR3 protein: CASSDHIAGGKETQYF. The CDR3 coding sequence is TGTGCCAGCAGTGACCATATAGCGGGAGGAAAAGAGACCCAGTACTTC.

In its sample, this clone was seen a few times. J is TRBJ1-1 and V is TRBV9, with 10 bases identical to TRBD1. The J segment lost 1 base and the V segment lost 4 bases, leaving 7 bases of the junction unmatched. CDR3 length equals 16 residues. CDR1 and CDR2 (germline): SGDLS, YYNGEE. Here the CDR3 reads CASSPRGQGTNTEAFF. The CDR3 bases are TGTGCCAGCAGCCCCCGGGGACAGGGGACGAACACTGAAGCTTTCTTT.

V and J are TRBV19 and TRBJ1-3; D possibly corresponds to TRBD1 (6 bases). Germline assignment: CDR1 LNHDA and CDR2 SQIVND (reference sequence). The length of the CDR3 is 15 residues. V gave up 3 bases and J gave up 0 bases, with 9 bases separating them. The CDR3 coding sequence is TGTGCCAGTAGTATCGGACAGTCCTCTGGAAACACCATATATTTT. Translation gives CASSIGQSSGNTIYF. Combining the CDR3 with reference TRBV19 and TRBJ1-3 gives the whole variable domain DGGITQSPKYLFRKEGQNVTLSCEQNLNHDAMYWYRQDPGQGLRLIYYSQIVNDFQKGDIAEGYSVSREKKESFPLTVTSAQKNPTAFYLCASSIGQSSGNTIYFGEGSWLTVV.

This clone has more than one count but fewer than ten. V usage is TRBV27 and J usage is TRBJ2-2; TRBD2 matches at 7 bases. This CDR3 region has 16 residues. CDR1 is MNHEY, CDR2 SMNVEV, per germline (reference sequence). Germline trimming cut 5 bases from V and 3 bases from J; bases unmatched to any gene: 9. CDR3 DNA: TGTGCCAGCAGTCCCCGACTAGCTTGGGACACCGGGGAGCTGTTTTTT. Residues: CASSPRLAWDTGELFF.

The J gene is TRBJ2-1, the V gene TRBV2, with D possibly matching TRBD2 (5 bases). The CDR3 spans 13 residues. CDR1 SNHLY and CDR2 FYNNEI come from the germline V gene. V lost 6 bases and J lost 6, with 12 bases in between. This CDR3 reads CASRPLRANEQFF. CDR3 bases: TGTGCCAGCAGGCCCCTGAGGGCCAATGAGCAGTTCTTC. The entire variable domain, with the rest obtained from reference TRBV2 and TRBJ2-1, is as follows: EPEVTQTPSHQVTQMGQEVILRCVPISNHLYFYWYRQILGQKVEFLVSFYNNEISEKSEIFDDQFSVERPDGSNFTLKIRSTKLEDSAMYFCASRPLRANEQFFGPGTRLTVL.

The rearrangement joins TRBV4-3 to TRBJ1-3; no clear D gene. Deletions cut 2 bases from V and 0 bases from J, with 8 bases between. CDR1 LGHNA and CDR2 YSLEER come from the germline V gene. CDR3 length equals 15 residues. In nucleotides, the CDR3 is TGCGCCAGCAGCCAATCCGGGATCTCTGGAAACACCATATATTTT. This encodes CASSQSGISGNTIYF.

The V gene is TRBV7-9, the J gene TRBJ2-1, with TRBD2 identical over 10 bases. The CDR3 is 15 amino acids. Germline V gene data show CDR1 as SEHNR and CDR2 as FQNEAQ (reference sequence). V lost 3 bases to trimming and J lost 10 bases; unmatched junction nucleotides: 9. The CDR3 sequence is CASSFSGGPAGEQFF. The CDR3, as DNA: TGTGCCAGCAGCTTTAGCGGGGGGCCGGCAGGGGAGCAGTTCTTC.

V gene TRBV11-2 combines with J gene TRBJ2-2; possible D gene TRBD2, 7 bases. Germline V CDR1 and CDR2: SGHAT, FQNNGV. The CDR3 totals 15 residues. Trimming took 3 bases from V and 1 from J, leaving 9 bases between them. CDR3 in DNA: TGTGCCAGCAGCTTGGGAGGGGGGAACACCGGGGAGCTGTTTTTT. Residues: CASSLGGGNTGELFF.

The J gene is TRBJ1-2, the V gene TRBV9; D is ambiguous. Trimming took off 0 bases at V and 8 bases at J, with 8 bases between the two ends. Germline CDR1 and CDR2: SGDLS and YYNGEE. The CDR3 contains 12 residues. CDR3 sequence (DNA): TGTGCCAGCAGCGTAGGAGGTGGAGGCTACACCTTC. This gives the protein CASSVGGGGYTF.

V gene TRBV29-1 combines with J gene TRBJ2-1, with 8 bases matching TRBD2. CDR1 and CDR2 from the germline V gene are SQVTM and ANQGSEA. The CDR3 contains 14 residues. Trimming removed 5 bases from V and 0 bases from J; junction bases left unmatched: 3. CDR3 nucleotide sequence: TGCAGCGTTTTAGCGGGGCCCTCCTACAATGAGCAGTTCTTC. Its protein product is CSVLAGPSYNEQFF.

V gene TRBV7-2 combines with J gene TRBJ2-7; tentative D call: TRBD1 (6 bases). The CDR3 consists of 15 residues. Germline lookup yields CDR1 SGHTA and CDR2 FQGNSA. Trimming took 5 bases from V and 2 from J, leaving 16 bases between them. As DNA, the CDR3 is TGTGCCAGCAGCCGCAGGGGTCAGGGCACCTACGAGCAGTACTTC. This translates into CASSRRGQGTYEQYF. Full variable domain (remainder filled in from reference TRBV7-2 and TRBJ2-7): GAGVSQSPSNKVTEKGKDVELRCDPISGHTALYWYRQSLGQGLEFLIYFQGNSAPDKSGLPSDRFSAERTGGSVSTLTIQRTQQEDSAVYLCASSRRGQGTYEQYFGPGTRLTVT.

This clone was recorded only once. The CDR3 sequence is CASSSYRAPGRLTEAFF. In DNA form, the CDR3 reads TGTGCCAGCAGCTCGTACCGGGCCCCTGGGAGGCTCACTGAAGCTTTCTTT. The chain is built from TRBV11-2 and TRBJ1-1; D not resolved. The CDR3 loop spans 17 amino acids. The germline gives CDR1 SGHAT, CDR2 FQNNGV. Trimming left V 4 bases short and J 4 bases short, with 22 bases between.

V usage is TRBV29-1 and J usage is TRBJ2-3, with 8 positions matching TRBD2. Germline values: CDR1 SQVTM, CDR2 ANQGSEA. After removal of 8 bases from V and 3 bases from J, the junction contained 7 bases not matched to a gene. CDR3 length: 13 amino acids. The CDR3 region is CSQTGGRTDTQYF. CDR3 coding DNA: TGCAGCCAGACGGGGGGGCGAACAGATACGCAGTATTTT.

The CDR3 DNA is TGTGCCAGTAGTAGGAACCGGGACACATATAGCAATCAGCCCCAGCATTTT. Residues: CASSRNRDTYSNQPQHF. The genes are TRBV19 and TRBJ1-5; a possible D gene is TRBD1 (6 bases). V gave up 4 bases and J gave up 0 bases, with 16 bases separating them. CDR1 and CDR2 (germline): LNHDA, SQIVND (reference sequence). This CDR3 is built from 17 residues. The full variable domain, in which reference TRBV19 and TRBJ1-5 provide the parts outside the CDR3, is DGGITQSPKYLFRKEGQNVTLSCEQNLNHDAMYWYRQDPGQGLRLIYYSQIVNDFQKGDIAEGYSVSREKKESFPLTVTSAQKNPTAFYLCASSRNRDTYSNQPQHFGDGTRLSIL.

The chain employs TRBV11-3 and TRBJ2-1; TRBD2 aligns across 13 bases. This CDR3 has 16 residues. V dropped 5 bases and J dropped 2; count of bases not matched to a gene: 3. Germline CDR1 reads SGHNT; CDR2 reads YENEEA. The chain's CDR3 is CASSPGTSGAYNEQFF. CDR3 coding DNA: TGTGCCAGCAGCCCCGGGACTAGCGGGGCCTACAATGAGCAGTTCTTC.

There are a few counts of this clone. V usage is TRBV9 and J usage is TRBJ1-1, with D possibly TRBD1 on 6 matching bases. The CDR3 runs 13 residues. The V end was cut by 4 bases, the J end by 11 bases, with 18 bases between. The germline V gene has CDR1 SGDLS and CDR2 YYNGEE. The CDR3 region is CASSPRWGPKAFF. The CDR3 DNA is TGTGCCAGCAGCCCTAGATGGGGGCCTAAGGCTTTCTTT.

The chain is built from TRBV29-1 and TRBJ2-7; D is perhaps TRBD1 (6 bases). There are 12 residues in the CDR3. Germline-derived CDR1 and CDR2 are SQVTM and ANQGSEA. V lost 2 bases and J 4 bases, leaving 9 bases between the germline ends. CDR3 nucleotides: TGCAGCGTTGAAAAGGACAGTTACGAGCAGTACTTC. It encodes CSVEKDSYEQYF.